These 10 T cell receptor beta chains came from one sample sequenced in a study of post-analysis software for immune sequencing data. Carried by the TCR beta cDNA libraries were unique molecular identifiers. MiXCR was run by TCRdb on the PCR reads, yielding one entry per CDR3 protein. The sample includes fewer than 850,000 distinct CDR3 sequences, 25% to 30% of them seen just once. Their cognate antigens are unknown. The study, taken as a whole, reports: TRBV segments more frequent in patients than in controls numbered five and included TRBV5-6, TRBV5-1 and TRBV20-1.

Sequencing input: blood. These receptors originate from a girl aged 10-17 years with multiple sclerosis.

Notes on this clonotype: A clone one base away is much larger, so this may be a read error. CDR3 nucleotide sequence: TGTGCCAGCAGCTTGGTAGGAGTGAATAAGCAGTTCTTC. The encoded protein is CASSLVGVNKQFF. The chain is built from TRBV5-5 and TRBJ2-1; D is ambiguous. The germline V gene encodes CDR1 SGHKS and CDR2 YYEKEE (reference sequence). The length of the CDR3 is 13 residues. V was clipped by 0 bases and J by 11 bases, with 12 bases between them.

In its sample, this clonotype was seen a few times. The V gene is TRBV6-5, the J gene TRBJ2-7; TRBD2 matches at 9 bases. With V trimmed by 4 bases and J by 3 bases, 4 bases remained unmatched. CDR3 size: 14 residues. Germline V CDR1 and CDR2: MNHEY, SVGAGI. Here the CDR3 reads CASSSGGRDYEQYF. DNA for the CDR3: TGTGCCAGCAGTTCTGGCGGGAGGGACTACGAGCAGTACTTC.

The rearrangement joins TRBV20-1 to TRBJ2-1, with TRBD2 matching 8 bases. Germline-derived CDR1 and CDR2 are DFQATT and SNEGSKA (reference sequence). Trimming removed 2 bases from V and 7 bases from J; junction bases left unmatched: 4. The CDR3 covers 13 residues. CDR3: CSARRLAMNEQFF. CDR3 DNA: TGCAGTGCTAGAAGACTAGCGATGAATGAGCAGTTCTTC.

A few counts support this clonotype. The V gene is TRBV28, the J gene TRBJ2-7; TRBD2 matches at 9 bases. CDR1 and CDR2 (germline): MDHEN, SYDVKM. The CDR3 is 14 residues long. With 5 bases clipped from V and 4 bases from J, the junction kept 6 bases outside the gene matches. CDR3 residues: CASSPSGIAYEQYF. The CDR3 DNA follows: TGTGCCAGCAGTCCTAGCGGGATTGCGTACGAGCAGTACTTC.

This clonotype was seen only a few times. CDR3: CSVLREGGYGYTF. CDR3 DNA sequence: TGCAGCGTTCTCAGGGAGGGGGGATATGGCTACACCTTC. The V and J genes are TRBV29-1 and TRBJ1-2; possibly TRBD1 for D (6 bases). The CDR3 length is 13 residues. With 5 bases removed from V and 5 bases from J, the gap between germline ends came to 15 bases. Germline-derived CDR1 and CDR2 are SQVTM and ANQGSEA.

This clonotype was detected only a few times. The chain links TRBV9 to TRBJ2-7, with D perhaps being TRBD1 or TRBD2 (6 bases each). Germline V gives CDR1 SGDLS, CDR2 YYNGEE. V was clipped by 4 bases and J by 6 bases, with 14 bases between them. The CDR3 contains 13 residues. CDR3 sequence reads: CASSRGLGTEQYF. CDR3 DNA: TGTGCCAGCAGCCGGGGGCTAGGGACCGAGCAGTACTTC.

This clonotype was observed a handful of times. The chain couples TRBV4-3 to TRBJ1-6, with D possibly TRBD1 on 5 matching bases. The CDR3 is 15 amino acids. Trimming pared 2 bases from V and 9 bases from J, leaving 14 bases between. Per the germline V gene, CDR1 is LGHNA and CDR2 is YSLEER. CDR3 in DNA: TGCGCCAGCAGCCAACAGAGGGACTCCAGTTCACCCCTCCACTTT. It translates to CASSQQRDSSSPLHF.

V is TRBV5-1 and J is TRBJ1-6; tentative D call: TRBD1 (6 bases). The V gene lost 1 base and the J gene lost 0 bases, with 11 bases spanning the gap. This CDR3 region has 17 residues. In germline, CDR1 is SGHRS, CDR2 YFSETQ. CDR3 region: CASSLPQGFSYNSPLHF. The CDR3 nucleotides read TGCGCCAGCAGCTTGCCACAGGGATTCTCCTATAATTCACCCCTCCACTTT.

This clonotype was counted only a few times. The rearrangement uses TRBV6-1 and TRBJ1-2; the match to TRBD1 covers 7 bases. Germline lookup yields CDR1 MNHNS and CDR2 SASEGT. Unmatched junction bases numbered 8, after V lost 5 bases and J lost 8 bases. The CDR3 is 13 amino acids. CDR3 bases: TGTGCCAGCAGTAACCTACGACAGGGAGGCTACACCTTC. Translating gives CASSNLRQGGYTF.

The rearrangement joins TRBV4-3 to TRBJ2-1; TRBD1 matches 8 bases. The CDR3 loop spans 15 amino acids. Trimming cost V 3 bases and J 6 bases; bases outside gene matches: 7. The germline V gene has CDR1 LGHNA and CDR2 YSLEER. CDR3 nucleotide sequence: TGCGCCAGCAGCCAGAGCCAGGGGGCCGGCAATGAGCAGTTCTTC. It yields the protein CASSQSQGAGNEQFF.